The sequence of this T cell receptor beta chain was determined in a study of cytomegalovirus exposure and HLA in healthy donors. This clone was seen a few times. Its antigen is currently unknown. Study-level results: Cytomegalovirus-associated TCR beta chains were listed, numbering 150 to 200. In vitro confirmation showed a few CMV-associated chains to be CMV antigen specific. It was reportedly the case that the classifier diagnosed cytomegalovirus status with high specificity and sensitivity.

Using immunoSEQ multiplex PCR, the repertoire was profiled, and TCRdb retains in-frame clones only, with some absent. The data hold fewer than 200,000 clones, with 85% observed a single time. Germline assignment: CDR1 SGHTA and CDR2 FQGTGA. Losses at the gene ends were 5 bases for V and 2 bases for J; bases not matched to a gene: 4. This CDR3 contains 14 residues. This sequence originates from a man aged 18 to 30 in good health and CMV-seropositive. This sequence joins TRBV7-3 and TRBJ1-1; 8 bases line up with TRBD1. The sequencing input was PBMCs. The CDR3 protein is CASSRDRSNTEAFF. CDR3 sequence (DNA): TGTGCCAGCAGCCGGGACAGGTCAAACACTGAAGCTTTCTTT.